The clone carrying this T cell receptor beta chain was observed a few times. Its matching antigen is unknown. The PCR had 60 Vbeta and 13 Jbeta primers. This table comes from immunoSEQ multiplex PCR, and its TCRdb copy is limited to in-frame clones, with some not included. This sample carries around 72,000 clones, 60% to 75% of them seen once, and the ten largest clones take about 20%. This entry belongs to a study of cytomegalovirus exposure and HLA in healthy donors. About the study: Roughly 170 million T cells yielded around 120 million unique TCR beta sequences in earlier analysis. Study-level points and caveats: Because they were indistinguishable, some V segments, including TRBV6-2 and TRBV6-3, were excluded.

Germline V gives CDR1 SGHNT, CDR2 YENEEA. The CDR3 sequence is 16 residues long. V was shortened by 1 base and J by 0 bases, with 13 bases between the two germline ends. The sequencing input was PBMCs. The rearrangement joins TRBV11-3 to TRBJ2-7; D uncertain. This clonotype was sampled from a man in his forties or fifties in good health and CMV-seropositive. DNA for the CDR3: TGTGCCAGCAGCTTAGTAGTAGGCGGTGACTCCTACGAGCAGTACTTC. It yields the protein CASSLVVGGDSYEQYF. Drawing the rest from reference TRBV11-3 and TRBJ2-7, the complete variable domain is EAGVVQSPRYKIIEKKQPVAFWCNPISGHNTLYWYLQNLGQGPELLIRYENEEAVDDSQLPKDRFSAERLKGVDSTLKIQPAELGDSAVYLCASSLVVGGDSYEQYFGPGTRLTVT.